The sequence of this T cell receptor (beta chain) was determined in a study of T cells in Graves' hyperthyroidism and ophthalmopathy. The V gene's germline CDR1 is MDHEN and CDR2 SYDVKM. This CDR3 has 15 amino acids. Trimming took 6 bases from V and 7 from J; bases not matched to a gene: 11. Across 18 months, stable Graves' hyperthyroidism was marked by no progression to ophthalmopathy. Diagnoses were established using clinical symptoms, serum thyroxine and TRAb, thyroid ultrasound and orbital computed tomography. TCR beta CDR3 regions were amplified from RNA transcripts. HTBI primers drove first-round RT-PCR of the TCR CDR3. One entry per CDR3 protein results from TCRdb running MiXCR on the multiplex PCR reads. The top ten clones hold around a tenth of a sample with about 360,000 distinct CDR3 sequences, less than 15% of them seen once.

The J gene is TRBJ1-2, the V gene TRBV28, with 10 bases aligning to TRBD1. This clonotype was obtained from a woman younger than 30 with Graves' hyperthyroidism. Sequenced: blood. DNA for the CDR3: TGTGCCAGCAGCCGTGACAGGGGGCCTGTCTGTGGCTACACCTTC. Amino acid sequence: CASSRDRGPVCGYTF.